Listed below are T cell receptor beta chains from one sample, sequenced in a study of graft-versus-host responses after intestinal transplantation. No cognate antigen is known for these TCRs. The method was immunoSEQ multiplex PCR; TCRdb's version includes in-frame clones alone and lacks a portion of them. The sample comprises approximately 60,000 clones, 90% of which are singletons, and 1.7% rests with the top ten. Sample: unstimulated CD8+ T cells sorted from spleen or lymph node cells, taken before transplant. These receptors all stem from a human donor who was the organ donor for an intestinal transplant. Each CDR3 is given with its conserved first and last residue. The D gene is left open where the match is weak. Not every row has a clone size; where given, it reads once, few, many or a size class.

j_gene,abundance,v_gene,d_gene,CDR3nt,CDR3aa
TRBJ2-3,NA,TRBV28,NA,TGTGCCAGCAGTTTCTTGATTTTAGCGGCACAGGGGACTAGCACAGATACGCAGTATTTT,CASSFLILAAQGTSTDTQYF
TRBJ2-7,NA,TRBV6-1,NA,TGTGCCAGCAGTGAATGGTTAGAGGACAGCTCCTACGAGCAGTACTTC,CASSEWLEDSSYEQYF
TRBJ2-1,NA,TRBV4-2,NA,TGTGCCAGCAGCCAAGCGACAAGGCTTGAGCAGTTCTTC,CASSQATRLEQFF
TRBJ2-1,NA,TRBV6-5,NA,TGTGCCAGCAGAGATCTAAACGGGAATGAGCAGTTCTTC,CASRDLNGNEQFF
TRBJ2-1,NA,TRBV7-6,NA,TGTGCCAGCAGCTTAGCAAGGACTAAATCTTACAATGAGCAGTTCTTC,CASSLARTKSYNEQFF
TRBJ2-1,NA,TRBV27,TRBD2,TGTGCCAGCAGTCCCAGTAGTGTAGCGGGAGTTTACAATGAGCAGTTCTTC,CASSPSSVAGVYNEQFF
TRBJ2-1,NA,TRBV28,TRBD2,TGTGCCAGCAGTTTTCGAGGGGGCGGGGGGGATGCTTACAATGAGCAGTTCTTC,CASSFRGGGGDAYNEQFF
TRBJ1-1,NA,TRBV6-1,NA,TGTGCCAGCAGTGAAGTAGCCGTGTTCATGAACACTGAAGCTTTCTTT,CASSEVAVFMNTEAFF
TRBJ2-7,NA,TRBV11-2,NA,TGTGCCAGCAGCTTAGCCGGGTTAACCTACGAGCAGTACTTC,CASSLAGLTYEQYF
TRBJ2-7,NA,TRBV28,TRBD2,TGTGCCAGTCGTGGACTAGCGGTTCTGAACTCCTACGAGCAGTACTTC,CASRGLAVLNSYEQYF
TRBJ2-1,once,TRBV10-3,NA,TGTGCCATCGGCACCTTGAGAGGCGATGAGCAGTTCTTC,CAIGTLRGDEQFF
TRBJ2-7,NA,TRBV28,TRBD1,TGTGCCAGCAGTTTTCACAGGGGTTACGAGCAGTACTTC,CASSFHRGYEQYF
TRBJ2-7,NA,TRBV28,TRBD1,TGTGCCAGCAGGGGGACAGAATATTACGAGCAGTACTTC,CASRGTEYYEQYF
TRBJ2-4,NA,TRBV7-9,TRBD2,TGTGCCAGCAGCTTAGAAGGGGTGGCGGGAGGGCCAGACATTCAGTACTTC,CASSLEGVAGGPDIQYF
TRBJ1-1,NA,TRBV13,NA,TGTGCCAGCAGCCCCCCCAGCGACACTGAAGCTTTCTTT,CASSPPSDTEAFF
TRBJ2-6,NA,TRBV5-5,TRBD1,TGTGCCAGCAGCATAGGGACAGGGAGTGTGTTGGCCAACGTCCTGACTTTC,CASSIGTGSVLANVLTF
TRBJ2-7,NA,TRBV19,NA,TGTGCCAGTAGTCCCGGACTCAACTCCTACGAGCAGTACTTC,CASSPGLNSYEQYF
TRBJ2-5,once,TRBV28,TRBD2,TGTGCCAGCAGTTTAGATCTAGCGGACCAAGAAGAGACCCAGTACTTC,CASSLDLADQEETQYF
TRBJ2-1,NA,TRBV4-1,TRBD2,TGCGCCAGCAGCCAAGCCCCGGGACTAGCGGCCCACAATGAGCAGTTCTTC,CASSQAPGLAAHNEQFF
TRBJ1-4,few,TRBV30,TRBD1,TGTGCCTGGAGTGTAACGGGACAGAGTGCAACTAATGAAAAACTGTTTTTT,CAWSVTGQSATNEKLFF
TRBJ2-7,NA,TRBV11-3,NA,TGTGCCAGCAGCCTCGGACTAAACGAGCAGTACTTC,CASSLGLNEQYF
TRBJ2-6,few,TRBV15,NA,TGTGCCACTACCGACAGAGTAGGGGCCAACGTCCTGACTTTC,CATTDRVGANVLTF
TRBJ2-7,NA,TRBV28,NA,TGTGCCACCTCCGGAGGGGCGCGGGGCTACGAGCAGTACTTC,CATSGGARGYEQYF
TRBJ2-1,NA,TRBV29-1,TRBD1,TGCAGCGTTGACGGCGCGACAGGGGGCGACTCCTACAATGAGCAGTTCTTC,CSVDGATGGDSYNEQFF
TRBJ2-1,NA,TRBV19,NA,TGTGCCAGTAGTATAGGGGGAGGAGCCTACAATGAGCAGTTCTTC,CASSIGGGAYNEQFF
TRBJ2-7,NA,TRBV10-1,TRBD2,TGCGCCAGCAGTGAGTCCCAACCTCCTCGCGGGACTAGCGGGAGGCGGTACGAGCAGTACTTC,CASSESQPPRGTSGRRYEQYF
TRBJ1-2,NA,TRBV29-1,TRBD1,TGCAGCGCCTTATCCGGGACAGGGGGCTATGGCTACACCTTC,CSALSGTGGYGYTF
TRBJ2-7,NA,TRBV14,NA,TGTGCCAGCAGCCAAGGTGGCCGGTACAGCCTCTACGAGCAGTACTTC,CASSQGGRYSLYEQYF
TRBJ2-2,NA,TRBV4-3,TRBD2,TGCGCCAGCAGCCAAGAAATAACTAGCGGGAGAGGGACCGGGGAGCTGTTTTTT,CASSQEITSGRGTGELFF
TRBJ1-1,NA,TRBV9,TRBD1,TGTGCCAGCAGCGGGGGGGACAGGGACCACACTGAAGCTTTCTTT,CASSGGDRDHTEAFF
TRBJ2-3,NA,TRBV9,TRBD2,TGTGCCAGCAGCGCCCTAGCGGGAGGGCAATCAGATACGCAGTATTTT,CASSALAGGQSDTQYF
TRBJ1-2,NA,TRBV29-1,NA,TGCAGCGTTGAAGATCGAATATCAGGCTATGGCTACACCTTC,CSVEDRISGYGYTF
TRBJ1-2,NA,TRBV20-1,NA,TGCAGTGCTAGGAGTCTCTATGGCTACACCTTC,CSARSLYGYTF
TRBJ2-1,NA,TRBV27,TRBD2,TGTGCCAGCAGTTTATACCTAGCGGACAATGAGCAGTTCTTC,CASSLYLADNEQFF
TRBJ1-4,few,TRBV4-3,NA,TGCGCCAGCAGCCCACGCTGGAGAACAACTAATGAAAAACTGTTTTTT,CASSPRWRTTNEKLFF
TRBJ1-1,NA,TRBV27,TRBD1,TGTGCCAGCAGTTTCCTGACAATGACAGGGTTCCCTGGGGACACTGAAGCTTTCTTT,CASSFLTMTGFPGDTEAFF
TRBJ1-1,NA,TRBV14,NA,TGTGCCAGCAGCCAAGTGGCGGGCGGATGGAACACTGAAGCTTTCTTT,CASSQVAGGWNTEAFF
TRBJ1-1,few,TRBV28,NA,TGTGCCAGCAGTTTCTTTGTCAGTGAAGCTTTCTTT,CASSFFVSEAFF
TRBJ1-1,NA,TRBV6-1,TRBD1,TGTGCCAGCAGTGAGTTGGCGACAGGGGACACTGAAGCTTTCTTT,CASSELATGDTEAFF
TRBJ1-2,NA,TRBV11-2,NA,TGTGCCAGCAGCTTAGGTCCTCGTCTTCTCGGCTATGGCTACACCTTC,CASSLGPRLLGYGYTF
TRBJ2-1,NA,TRBV13,NA,TGTGCCAGCAGCTTAGGCCTGGGCCATGAGCAGTTCTTC,CASSLGLGHEQFF
TRBJ2-7,NA,TRBV28,TRBD1,TGTGCCAGCAGTGATGGACAGGGGAGTTACGAGCAGTACTTC,CASSDGQGSYEQYF